This T cell receptor beta chain was sequenced during a study of spatial heterogeneity in lung cancer. Study details: Combinations of a unique TCR and a UMI were tallied in raw reads, and on average each appeared more than ten times.

In the library, each TCR cDNA molecule bore its own unique molecular identifier. TCRdb re-analysed the 5' RACE reads in MiXCR, keeping a single row per CDR3 protein. The sample shows some 21,000 distinct CDR3 sequences, roughly 6.7% of them seen only once. This CDR3 region has 15 residues. Trimming left V 2 bases short and J 8 bases short, with 17 bases between. The germline V gene encodes CDR1 SGHRS and CDR2 YFSETQ. This clonotype was observed many times. What it binds is unknown. Indicated time point: sample taken at primary tumor resection. Unsorted whole RNA from tumor, nontumor lung or frozen PBMC underwent sequencing. Study observations and caveats: Mutation tallies in tumors tracked expanded intratumoral alpha and beta TCR counts.

This sample comprised lung tumor tissue, obtained at surgery. The origin of this receptor is a male donor with early-stage non-small cell lung cancer. The chain links TRBV5-1 to TRBJ2-1; D ambiguous. CDR3 in amino acids: CASSFQLRVMDEQFF. Written as DNA, the CDR3 is TGCGCCAGCAGCTTCCAGCTAAGGGTTATGGATGAGCAGTTCTTC. The full variable domain, in which reference TRBV5-1 and TRBJ2-1 provide the parts outside the CDR3, is KAGVTQTPRYLIKTRGQQVTLSCSPISGHRSVSWYQQTPGQGLQFLFEYFSETQRNKGNFPGRFSGRQFSNSRSEMNVSTLELGDSALYLCASSFQLRVMDEQFFGPGTRLTVL.